Below, 16 T cell receptor beta chains from the same sample are listed, as sequenced in a study of PD-L1 blockade in urothelial cancer. Noted time point: pretreatment peripheral blood. TCRdb's table, derived via immunoSEQ multiplex PCR, lists solely in-frame clones and lacks some. The sample carries approximately 45,000 clones, around four fifths recorded once. Specimen: PBMCs, collected around atezolizumab (anti-PD-L1) treatment. These receptors originate from a man in his forties or fifties with urothelial cancer.

V and J are TRBV18 and TRBJ1-2; D may be TRBD1 (6 bases). Germline lookup yields CDR1 KGHSH and CDR2 LQKENI. This CDR3 comprises 12 residues. V was pared by 4 bases and J by 6 bases, with 9 bases between. The CDR3 sequence: CASSLQGNGYTF. The DNA of the CDR3 is TGTGCCAGCTCACTACAGGGAAATGGCTACACCTTC.

This sequence joins TRBV7-2 and TRBJ2-3; 8 positions match TRBD2. The CDR3 is 16 residues long. V lost 3 bases to trimming and J lost 0 bases; unmatched junction nucleotides: 5. Germline V gene sequence: CDR1 SGHTA, CDR2 FQGNSA. CDR3 sequence (DNA): TGTGCCAGCAGCTTCGAACGGGGGGGTAGCACAGATACGCAGTATTTT. Its protein product is CASSFERGGSTDTQYF.

The chain carries TRBV9 and TRBJ2-7; D is perhaps TRBD2 (6 bases). This CDR3 spans 14 amino acids. V shed 0 bases and J shed 6 bases, with 13 bases lying between them. Germline CDR1 SGDLS, CDR2 YYNGEE. Here the CDR3 DNA reads TGTGCCAGCAGCGTAGCCCTCTTGGGGGGCGAGCAGTACTTC. Protein product: CASSVALLGGEQYF.

The chain links TRBV5-6 to TRBJ1-1; 8 bases agree with TRBD1. This CDR3 spans 19 amino acids. V lost 5 bases to trimming and J lost 7 bases; unmatched junction nucleotides: 25. The germline gives CDR1 SGHDT, CDR2 YYEEEE. The CDR3 coding sequence is TGTGCCAGCAGATACAGGAAGGGGCCCGGGACAGGAAATGCACTTGAAGCTTTCTTT. This translates into CASRYRKGPGTGNALEAFF. Based on the CDR3 plus reference TRBV5-6 and TRBJ1-1, the full variable domain is DAGVTQSPTHLIKTRGQQVTLRCSPKSGHDTVSWYQQALGQGPQFIFQYYEEEERQRGNFPDRFSGHQFPNYSSELNVNALLLGDSALYLCASRYRKGPGTGNALEAFFGQGTRLTVV.

V and J are TRBV7-9 and TRBJ1-1, with D uncertain. The germline V and J ends were trimmed by 3 bases and 8 bases, with 19 bases remaining between them. From germline, CDR1 is SEHNR and CDR2 FQNEAQ (reference sequence). This CDR3 region has 15 residues. CDR3 in amino acids: CASSFFQTGTSEAFF. CDR3 nucleotide sequence: TGTGCCAGCAGCTTTTTCCAGACGGGAACTTCAGAAGCTTTCTTT.

The V gene is TRBV5-1, the J gene TRBJ2-3; D might be TRBD1 (5 bases). The CDR3 loop spans 15 amino acids. V gave up 2 bases and J gave up 0 bases, with 10 bases separating them. Germline-derived CDR1 and CDR2 are SGHRS and YFSETQ. The CDR3 bases are TGCGCCAGCAGCTTTCAGGGTTCCAGCACAGATACGCAGTATTTT. Its translation: CASSFQGSSTDTQYF.

The rearrangement uses TRBV7-3 and TRBJ1-6; 8 bases map to TRBD1. Germline loops: CDR1 SGHTA, CDR2 FQGTGA. V shed 4 bases, J shed 8 bases, and the junction held 4 bases outside the gene matches. The CDR3 consists of 14 residues. The CDR3 region has the DNA TGTGCCAGCAGCTCGACAGGGGCATATTCACCCCTCCACTTT. Its translation: CASSSTGAYSPLHF.

This chain connects TRBV6-1 to TRBJ1-2; D might be TRBD1 (5 bases). This CDR3 has 15 amino acids. The V and J ends lost 5 bases and 1 base respectively, with 14 bases between them. Germline CDR1 MNHNS, CDR2 SASEGT. The CDR3 sequence is CASSRARQINYGYTF. In nucleotides, the CDR3 is TGTGCCAGCAGTAGAGCCAGACAGATTAACTATGGCTACACCTTC.

The chain carries TRBV7-9 and TRBJ2-7; 7 bases fit TRBD2. Germline V lookup: CDR1 SEHNR, CDR2 FQNEAQ (reference sequence). With 3 bases clipped from V and 0 bases from J, the junction kept 5 bases outside the gene matches. The CDR3 consists of 15 residues. The CDR3 bases are TGTGCCAGCAGCTTCGGACTAGACCACTCCTACGAGCAGTACTTC. Protein product: CASSFGLDHSYEQYF.

The V and J genes are TRBV2 and TRBJ1-6; 10 bases are shared with TRBD1. This CDR3 contains 15 residues. Germline V gene data show CDR1 as SNHLY and CDR2 as FYNNEI. V lost 5 bases to trimming and J lost 7 bases; unmatched junction nucleotides: 5. DNA of the CDR3: TGTGCCAGCAGTCAGGGGGGACAGGGGAATTCACCCCTCCACTTT. Translating it yields CASSQGGQGNSPLHF.

This rearrangement joins TRBV6-1 to TRBJ1-4; D unresolved. V gave up 4 bases and J gave up 7 bases, with 10 bases separating them. CDR1 is MNHNS, CDR2 SASEGT, per germline. This CDR3 is built from 13 residues. This CDR3 reads CASSGRWSEKLFF. The CDR3 DNA follows: TGTGCCAGCAGTGGCCGTTGGAGTGAAAAACTGTTTTTT.

The genes are TRBV5-6 and TRBJ1-3; 10 nucleotides line up with TRBD1. With 4 bases clipped from V and 2 bases from J, the junction kept 3 bases outside the gene matches. CDR1 SGHDT and CDR2 YYEEEE come from the germline V gene. CDR3 size: 15 residues. The CDR3 protein is CASSAGQGTGNTIYF. DNA of the CDR3: TGTGCCAGCAGCGCGGGACAGGGGACTGGAAACACCATATATTTT.

CDR3 DNA sequence: TGTGCCAGCAGCTCTACGCGTAACGAGCAGTACTTC. Protein sequence: CASSSTRNEQYF. The chain joins TRBV7-9 to TRBJ2-7; D is uncertain. Trimming removed 4 bases at V and 5 bases at J, with 9 bases between. The CDR3 covers 12 residues. The germline V gene encodes CDR1 SEHNR and CDR2 FQNEAQ (reference sequence). Combining the CDR3 with reference TRBV7-9 and TRBJ2-7 gives the whole variable domain DTGVSQNPRHKITKRGQNVTFRCDPISEHNRLYWYRQTLGQGPEFLTYFQNEAQLEKSRLLSDRFSAERPKGSFSTLEIQRTEQGDSAMYLCASSSTRNEQYFGPGTRLTVT.

The J gene is TRBJ2-1, the V gene TRBV6-5; maybe TRBD1 (6 bases). The CDR3 contains 13 residues. Germline lookup yields CDR1 MNHEY and CDR2 SVGAGI. V was shortened by 7 bases and J by 5 bases, with 12 bases between the two germline ends. CDR3 sequence: CASTRTENNEQFF. The DNA of the CDR3 is TGTGCCAGCACTCGGACAGAGAACAATGAGCAGTTCTTC.

The J gene is TRBJ2-1, the V gene TRBV11-1, with a weak D call TRBD2 (5 bases). Germline V gene data show CDR1 as SGHAT and CDR2 as FQDESV (reference sequence). V lost 2 bases and J 8 bases, leaving 13 bases between the germline ends. There are 14 residues in the CDR3. CDR3: CASSLSGSRDEQFF. The CDR3 DNA sequence: TGTGCCAGCAGCTTAAGTGGGAGTAGGGATGAGCAGTTCTTC.

V is TRBV15 and J is TRBJ2-3; unclear D gene. The CDR3 runs 13 residues. The V end lost 1 base, the J end lost 0 bases, and 2 bases lay between the germline ends. Germline lookup yields CDR1 LNHNV and CDR2 YYDKDF (reference sequence). The CDR3 region is CATSRASTDTQYF. In DNA, the CDR3 is TGTGCCACCAGCAGAGCTAGCACAGATACGCAGTATTTT.